This T cell receptor beta chain was obtained from a study of human T cells and chemical hapten exposure. Study as a whole: Minor volume differences among pooled libraries chiefly drove per-sample TCR yield variation.

This CDR3 is built from 14 residues. Germline values: CDR1 MDHEN, CDR2 SYDVKM. Trimming cost V 4 bases and J 8 bases, with 17 bases left between them. MiXCR, run by TCRdb on the RACE reads, gives a single entry per CDR3 protein. The data contain 340,000 or so distinct CDR3 sequences, 5.5% to 8% of them singletons. Described time point: patch test 1, 2 weeks after DPC sensitization. Stated treatment: therapeutic diphenylcyclopropenone sensitization with weekly scalp DPC. People who gave samples had alopecia, were 18 to 70 years old, and were suitable for DPC. The chain is built from TRBV28 and TRBJ1-2; D is perhaps TRBD1 (5 bases). This specimen was whole blood, taken in connection with sensitization to the hapten diphenylcyclopropenone (DPC). This clonotype originated in a woman younger than 35 with alopecia areata. Some clones in this sample may be carry-over from other donors' samples. In DNA form, the CDR3 reads TGTGCCAGCAGTTCTGCTTCCGGGGCGCAGGGCTACACCTTC. It yields the protein CASSSASGAQGYTF.